This T cell receptor beta chain was captured in a study of T cell responses to AZD1222 COVID-19 vaccine. Study-level information: Second-dose groups at about 4 or about 12 weeks were pooled. Whole-study results and caveats: Spike as a whole was targeted by vaccine-associated CD4 TCRs, dominant at 160-218 and 743-854. Per reports, nearly half of all spike-specific TCRs target regions that are unmutated in variants. Spike-specific TCR breadth rose after two AZD1222 doses, and depth rose as well.

Unmatched junction bases numbered 4, after V lost 0 bases and J lost 2 bases. CDR1 and CDR2 from the germline V gene are SGHRS and YFSETQ. The CDR3 covers 15 residues. The assay was immunoSEQ multiplex PCR, and TCRdb's table has in-frame clones only and misses some. This repertoire shows tens of thousands of clones, around 90% found once; its top ten account for approximately 6.3%. A remark on this clone: As yet, its antigen is unknown.

Sequences were derived from peripheral blood, sampled on day 0 of AZD1222 vaccination. This chain joins TRBV5-1 and TRBJ2-7; 8 nucleotides agree with TRBD2. The sequence came from an adult in good health. The CDR3 reads CASSLETSGPYEQYF. In nucleotides, the CDR3 is TGCGCCAGCAGCTTGGAAACTAGCGGCCCCTACGAGCAGTACTTC.